This passage covers 24 T cell receptor beta chains from one sample sequenced in a study of Graves' ophthalmopathy and Graves' hyperthyroidism. Amplification from RNA transcripts yielded the TCR beta CDR3 regions. The workflow started with a first-round RT-PCR run with HTBI primers and then moved on to a second-round multiplex PCR. TCRdb processed the multiplex PCR reads anew with MiXCR; each CDR3 protein has one entry. The table has 740,000 or so distinct CDR3 sequences, around 40% seen once; the top ten hold approximately 43%. Material for sequencing was peripheral blood. These receptors originate from an adult man with Graves' ophthalmopathy.

V is TRBV25-1 and J is TRBJ2-2; D perhaps matches TRBD2 (6 bases). V lost 8 bases to trimming and J lost 4 bases, with 17 bases between them. This CDR3 has 15 amino acids. Per germline, CDR1 MGHDK and CDR2 SYGVNS. The CDR3 coding sequence is TGTGCCAGCTCACCAGGCAGGGAGGCCACCGGGGAGCTGTTTTTT. Its translation is CASSPGREATGELFF.

Note on this clonotype: A clone one base away is much larger, so this may be a read error. Here the CDR3 omits its conserved ending phenylalanine or tryptophan, so a read error is the likely source. V is TRBV10-3 and J is TRBJ2-7; possibly TRBD1 or TRBD2 for D (6 bases each). CDR3 size: 13 residues. V shed 10 bases and J shed 3 bases, with 16 bases lying between them. Germline values: CDR1 ENHRY, CDR2 SYGVKD. Written as DNA, the CDR3 is TGTGCCACAGCGGAGGGGGGAGACTACGAGCAGTACCTC. Its translation: CATAEGGDYEQYL.

The sample holds many counts of this clonotype. V gene TRBV12-3 or TRBV12-4 combines with J gene TRBJ1-1; no clear D gene. The CDR3 spans 13 residues. The ends were cut back, 6 bases at V and 4 bases at J, with 12 bases in the middle. CDR3 DNA sequence: TGTGCCAGCAGCTCGACATGGGGCACTGAAGCTTTCTTT. Its protein is CASSSTWGTEAFF.

The V gene is TRBV19, the J gene TRBJ1-5; the D gene is possibly TRBD1 (6 bases). Between the trimmed V and J ends, which lost 7 bases and 3 bases, there was a span of 16 bases. The CDR3 is 15 amino acids. From germline, CDR1 is LNHDA and CDR2 SQIVND (reference sequence). For the CDR3, the DNA is TGTGCCAGTACCCCGACAGGCGGCCCCAATCAGCCCCAGCATTTT. It specifies CASTPTGGPNQPQHF.

A word on this clonotype: A much larger clonotype is one base distant, so this may be a read error. This chain links TRBV9 with TRBJ2-5; D is perhaps TRBD1 or TRBD2 (5 bases each). Trimming cost V 4 bases and J 4 bases, with 14 bases left between them. The CDR3 is made up of 14 amino acids. The germline gives CDR1 SGDLS, CDR2 YYNGEE. As DNA, the CDR3 is TGTGCCAGCAGCCTCGGGACGTTGGCAGAGACCCAGTACTTC. Protein: CASSLGTLAETQYF.

This clonotype was picked up many times. The gene calls are TRBV2 and TRBJ1-1, with 11 nucleotides matching TRBD1. Trimming took 7 bases from V and 11 from J; bases not matched to a gene: 6. The CDR3 contains 12 residues. Germline CDR1 SNHLY, CDR2 FYNNEI. CDR3 residues: CASNLDRGRAFF. The CDR3 nucleotides are TGTGCCAGCAATCTGGACAGGGGGCGGGCTTTCTTT.

This clonotype turned up a few times. The chain combines TRBV19 with TRBJ2-2, with 14 bases aligning to TRBD2. CDR3 size: 18 residues. Losses at the gene ends were 3 bases for V and 2 bases for J; bases not matched to a gene: 5. Germline V CDR1 and CDR2: LNHDA, SQIVND (reference sequence). The CDR3 nucleotides read TGTGCCAGTAGTATGGGACTAGCGGGGGTCCCCAACACCGGGGAGCTGTTTTTT. Protein sequence: CASSMGLAGVPNTGELFF.

This clonotype was found many times. As the CDR3 is not closed by the conserved phenylalanine or tryptophan, this likely results from a read error. The DNA is omitted, as the CDR3 cannot be located on it reliably, and the CDR3 follows TCRdb's listing. This sequence joins TRBV10-3 and TRBJ2-5; the table names TRBD1, a call not compared with the DNA. CDR1 and CDR2 (germline): ENHRY, SYGVKD. The CDR3 extends over 13 residues, inclusive of both ends. CDR3 sequence: CAISESTEGTVSL.

This clonotype was seen repeatedly, ten times or more. The chain links TRBV7-3 to TRBJ1-2, with D uncertain. The V and J ends lost 3 bases and 0 bases respectively, with 5 bases between them. CDR3 length equals 13 residues. Germline CDR1 SGHTA, CDR2 FQGTGA. CDR3: CASSFEANYGYTF. The CDR3 DNA is TGTGCCAGCAGCTTCGAAGCTAACTATGGCTACACCTTC.

V gene TRBV25-1 combines with J gene TRBJ2-2; D is perhaps TRBD1 (6 bases). V was clipped by 5 bases and J by 7 bases, with 20 bases between them. Germline CDR1 and CDR2: MGHDK and SYGVNS. The CDR3 covers 16 residues. The CDR3 coding sequence is TGTGCCAGCAGTTCCAAAGCAGGGGCATGGGGCGGGGAGCTGTTTTTT. Amino acids: CASSSKAGAWGGELFF.

This clonotype was detected only once. DNA of the CDR3: TGCAGCTTATCGGGAGCTTCCCACGAGCAGTACTTC. It encodes CSLSGASHEQYF. The chain has TRBV29-1 and TRBJ2-7; a possible D gene is TRBD2 (6 bases). The V gene's germline CDR1 is SQVTM and CDR2 ANQGSEA. The CDR3 is made up of 12 amino acids. Deletions cut 8 bases from V and 5 bases from J, with 16 bases between.

This clonotype was detected ten times or more. V usage is TRBV5-1 and J usage is TRBJ2-7, with 13 positions matching TRBD2. Germline-derived CDR1 and CDR2 are SGHRS and YFSETQ. The length of the CDR3 is 15 residues. Trimming took 0 bases from V and 3 from J; bases not matched to a gene: 0. The CDR3 region has the DNA TGCGCCAGCAGCTTGGGGACTAGCGGGAGCTACGAGCAGTACTTC. Encoded protein: CASSLGTSGSYEQYF.

This clonotype was found many times. The chain joins TRBV7-8 to TRBJ2-7, with 7 bases that match TRBD1. CDR1 and CDR2 from the germline V gene are SGHVS and FQNEAQ. Trimming took 0 bases from V and 7 from J; bases not matched to a gene: 6. The CDR3 has 14 residues. The CDR3 sequence is CASSLAEGALEQYF. The CDR3 bases are TGTGCCAGCAGCTTAGCTGAGGGGGCGCTTGAGCAGTACTTC.

V gene TRBV7-9 combines with J gene TRBJ2-5; 11 bases agree with TRBD2. This CDR3 is built from 15 residues. Looked up from germline, CDR1 is SEHNR and CDR2 is FQNEAQ (reference sequence). The trim removed 2 bases at V and 5 bases at J, leaving 4 bases unmatched. The CDR3 region is CASSLLAGGLETQYF. CDR3 sequence (DNA): TGTGCCAGCAGCTTACTAGCGGGGGGTTTGGAGACCCAGTACTTC.

Regarding this clonotype: A single base separates this from a much larger clone, so it may be a read error. The chain employs TRBV19 and TRBJ2-5; D may be TRBD2 (6 bases). The CDR3 is 13 amino acids. Germline assignment: CDR1 LNHDA and CDR2 SQIVND (reference sequence). V lost 9 bases and J 7 bases, leaving 18 bases between the germline ends. As DNA, the CDR3 is TGTGCCAGCAGATCAGGAGGGCCGGGGACCCAGTACTTC. Encoded protein: CASRSGGPGTQYF.

V is TRBV3-1 and J is TRBJ2-5; D gene uncertain. There are 16 residues in the CDR3. The germline V gene has CDR1 LGHDT and CDR2 YNNKEL (reference sequence). V lost 1 base and J lost 0, with 12 bases in between. This chain's CDR3 is CASSQVVMTNQETQYF. The CDR3 DNA sequence: TGTGCCAGCAGCCAAGTCGTGATGACCAACCAAGAGACCCAGTACTTC.

This clonotype was seen a handful of times. The J gene is TRBJ2-7, the V gene TRBV20-1, with 8 bases matching TRBD1. The V segment lost 3 bases and the J segment 6 bases; nucleotides outside the gene matches: 10. From germline, CDR1 is DFQATT and CDR2 SNEGSKA (reference sequence). The CDR3 runs to 14 residues. The chain's CDR3 is CSASSPDRVREQYF. CDR3 nucleotide sequence: TGCAGTGCTAGTTCTCCGGACAGGGTCCGCGAGCAGTACTTC.

This clonotype has only one observation. A much larger clone lies one base from this, so it may be a read error. The rearrangement joins TRBV29-1 to TRBJ1-1, with a tentative D call TRBD1 (5 bases). V gave up 3 bases and J gave up 8 bases, with 13 bases separating them. CDR1 SQVTM and CDR2 ANQGSEA come from the germline V gene. The CDR3 is 12 residues long. The CDR3 region has the DNA TGCAGCGTTGAGGGGACCCGCCGAGAAGCTTTCTTT. The encoded protein is CSVEGTRREAFF.

The rearrangement joins TRBV7-8 to TRBJ2-3; D is tentatively TRBD1 or TRBD2 (6 bases each). The CDR3 loop spans 15 amino acids. CDR1 and CDR2 (germline): SGHVS, FQNEAQ. V dropped 4 bases and J dropped 4 bases, with 15 bases sitting between them. DNA for the CDR3: TGTGCCAGCAGCTCATACAGGGAGGTGGCAGATACGCAGTATTTT. As protein: CASSSYREVADTQYF.

The chain combines TRBV10-3 with TRBJ1-1; D is possibly TRBD1 (6 bases). Deletions cut 11 bases from V and 10 bases from J, with 26 bases between. Germline CDR1 reads ENHRY; CDR2 reads SYGVKD. The CDR3 has 14 amino acids. The CDR3 DNA reads as TGTGCCCGCAGCCTTTTGGGGGCGCTGGAAGGAGCTTTCTTT. As protein: CARSLLGALEGAFF.

This clonotype was seen ten or more times. The chain joins TRBV7-2 to TRBJ1-1; the D is unclear. Germline V gene data show CDR1 as SGHTA and CDR2 as FQGNSA. V was shortened by 2 bases and J by 6 bases, with 10 bases between the two germline ends. The CDR3 sequence is 13 residues long. CDR3 residues: CASSLSFRAEAFF. Here the CDR3 DNA reads TGTGCCAGCAGCTTAAGTTTCCGCGCTGAAGCTTTCTTT.

The chain employs TRBV19 and TRBJ1-6; D is perhaps TRBD1 (6 bases). The V and J ends lost 6 bases and 5 bases respectively, with 14 bases between them. Germline V gene lookup returns CDR1 LNHDA and CDR2 SQIVND (reference sequence). The CDR3 sequence is 15 residues long. For the CDR3, the DNA is TGTGCCAGTAGACCTACAGGGAGAGATAATTCACCCCTCCACTTT. This encodes CASRPTGRDNSPLHF.

V usage is TRBV19 and J usage is TRBJ1-2; 9 bases align to TRBD1. The junction had 7 bases not matched to a gene; V was cut back by 9 bases and J by 2 bases. The germline gives CDR1 LNHDA, CDR2 SQIVND (reference sequence). The CDR3 loop spans 14 amino acids. The CDR3 here is CASHIDRGNYGYTF. CDR3 bases: TGTGCCAGCCATATCGACAGGGGGAACTATGGCTACACCTTC.

This clonotype was recorded a few times. J is TRBJ2-7 and V is TRBV7-9; no reliable D call. CDR3 length: 15 residues. The germline gives CDR1 SEHNR, CDR2 FQNEAQ (reference sequence). The ends were cut back, 5 bases at V and 2 bases at J, with 16 bases in the middle. The CDR3 DNA sequence: TGTGCCAGCAGCCAAACGACTTTAGTCACCTACGAGCAGTACTTC. Translation gives CASSQTTLVTYEQYF.